This note documents a single T cell receptor (beta chain) sequence. Enrollment of patients from Seattle took place during active infection, with longitudinal follow-up. This sample stems from a study of blood T cell repertoires in COVID-19. The overall study: The origin of the acute and convalescent COVID-19 samples was the United States, Italy and Spain. PBMCs, B-cell-depleted T cells, or T cells were the source of the cDNA or gDNA that made up the material.

Produced via immunoSEQ multiplex PCR; TCRdb's table is partial and in-frame only. The profile shows 300,000 to 350,000 clones, around 87% of them singletons. V was clipped by 4 bases and J by 11 bases; unmatched bases: 8. The CDR3 extends over 13 amino acids. CDR1 and CDR2 from the germline V gene are MNHNY and SVGAGI (reference sequence). This clonotype was obtained from a middle-aged woman with COVID-19, enrolled during active disease. The sequencing input was peripheral blood. V and J are TRBV6-6 and TRBJ1-1; 9 bases map to TRBD1. The CDR3 reads CASSWYGGTGAFF. CDR3 nucleotides: TGTGCCAGCAGTTGGTACGGGGGGACAGGGGCTTTCTTT.